This paragraph reports one T cell receptor (beta chain). Its antigen remains unknown. This entry comes from a study of cytomegalovirus exposure and HLA in healthy donors. The PCR ran on 60 Vbeta and 13 Jbeta primers. The assay was immunoSEQ multiplex PCR, and TCRdb's table has in-frame clones only and misses some. The sample shows 100,000 to 150,000 clones, around 77% of them seen only once. Study-wide findings and caveats: Among the most significant clusters, several appeared linked to common viral pathogens in a later analysis. In a later analysis, specific HLA alleles were associated with 15,000 or so TCR beta sequences at a 0.05 false discovery rate. In a later analysis, most CMV-associated TCR beta chains appeared HLA-restricted.

This CDR3 has 16 residues. Trimming cost V 0 bases and J 0 bases, with 10 bases left between them. The V gene's germline CDR1 is SGHRS and CDR2 YFSETQ. Sequencing was performed on PBMCs. The chain employs TRBV5-1 and TRBJ1-3; no firm D call. This TCR derives from a man over 45 in good health and CMV-seropositive. This CDR3 reads CASSLGGLSSGNTIYF. The DNA for the CDR3 is TGCGCCAGCAGCTTGGGAGGGCTTAGCTCTGGAAACACCATATATTTT.